Listed below are T cell receptor beta chains from one sample, sequenced in a study of radiotherapy plus CTLA-4 blockade in lung cancer. Produced via immunoSEQ multiplex PCR; TCRdb's table is partial and in-frame only. This repertoire shows about 40,000 clones, roughly three quarters found once; its top ten account for about a quarter. Sequenced here: peripheral blood, sampled from a patient treated with radiotherapy plus ipilimumab. All receptors come from a human donor with non-small cell lung cancer that progressed on radiotherapy plus ipilimumab. CDR3s include the opening cysteine and the closing phenylalanine or tryptophan. Each record gives: D gene, J gene, V gene, clone size, CDR3 protein, CDR3 DNA. A D gene is named only where the DNA matches it firmly. Expanded clones get a size class; other rows say once, few or many, or leave the size out.

NA TRBJ2-4 TRBV7-9 many CASRETEGVQYF TGTGCCAGCAGAGAGACCGAGGGCGTTCAGTACTTC
NA TRBJ2-1 TRBV18 NA CASSPPRRGLTGENEQFF TGTGCCAGCTCACCACCGCGCAGGGGCCTAACCGGGGAGAATGAGCAGTTCTTC
TRBD1 TRBJ1-6 TRBV10-2 NA CASRDWTGNSPLHF TGCGCCAGCAGAGACTGGACAGGAAATTCACCCCTCCACTTT
TRBD2 TRBJ2-2 TRBV7-2 few CASSLTASGGIGELFF TGTGCCAGCAGCTTAACCGCTAGCGGGGGAATCGGGGAGCTGTTTTTT
NA TRBJ2-1 TRBV9 NA CASSERGGGGPPYNEQFF TGTGCCAGCAGCGAACGAGGAGGGGGGGGGCCTCCCTACAATGAGCAGTTCTTC
TRBD1 TRBJ1-2 TRBV2 NA CASSEVGTATGNYGYTF TGTGCCAGCAGTGAAGTAGGGACAGCCACAGGGAACTATGGCTACACCTTC
TRBD2 TRBJ2-5 TRBV2 NA CASSWTSGYQETQYF TGTGCCAGCAGTTGGACTAGCGGTTACCAAGAGACCCAGTACTTC
NA TRBJ1-2 TRBV9 NA CASSVEVQGHYGYTF TGTGCCAGCAGCGTAGAGGTACAGGGACACTATGGCTACACCTTC
TRBD2 TRBJ2-3 TRBV9 NA CASSVGAGGGGLSTDTQYF TGTGCCAGCAGCGTAGGCGCAGGAGGCGGGGGTCTTAGCACAGATACGCAGTATTTT
TRBD2 TRBJ2-1 TRBV2 once CASRRTTSGTYNEQFF TGTGCCAGCAGACGAACCACTAGCGGGACTTACAATGAGCAGTTCTTC
NA TRBJ1-6 TRBV14 few CASSQGGRVANSPLHF TGTGCCAGCAGCCAAGGAGGGCGAGTTGCTAATTCACCCCTCCACTTT
TRBD1 TRBJ1-1 TRBV6-1 NA CASRGGDRGVTEAFF TGTGCCAGCAGGGGGGGGGACAGGGGGGTCACTGAAGCTTTCTTT
TRBD1 TRBJ1-2 TRBV11-2 few CASSLGQGWNYGYTF TGTGCCAGCAGCTTAGGACAGGGGTGGAACTATGGCTACACCTTC
TRBD1 TRBJ1-3 TRBV6-5 NA CASKTGEIGNTIYF TGTGCCAGCAAGACAGGGGAAATTGGAAACACCATATATTTT
NA TRBJ1-6 TRBV25-1 once CASSGPQDVDNSPLHF TGTGCCAGCAGTGGGCCTCAGGATGTGGATAATTCACCCCTCCACTTT
TRBD2 TRBJ2-7 TRBV7-2 NA CASSLAASGGTYEQYF TGTGCCAGCAGCTTAGCTGCTAGCGGGGGCACCTACGAGCAGTACTTC
NA TRBJ2-1 TRBV5-5 NA CASSLQRSEVDEQFF TGTGCCAGCAGCTTGCAACGCTCAGAGGTTGATGAGCAGTTCTTC
TRBD1 TRBJ2-7 TRBV7-8 NA CASSLDPDRGSYEQYF TGTGCCAGCAGCTTAGACCCCGACAGGGGCTCCTACGAGCAGTACTTC
NA TRBJ2-1 TRBV10-3 NA CAIAGVPYNEQFF TGTGCCATCGCCGGGGTCCCCTACAATGAGCAGTTCTTC
TRBD1 TRBJ2-5 TRBV5-1 NA CASSPQGAPQETQYF TGCGCCAGCAGCCCCCAGGGGGCCCCCCAAGAGACCCAGTACTTC
NA TRBJ1-1 TRBV13 NA CASSLVGAVGNTEAFF TGTGCCAGCAGCTTAGTGGGGGCAGTAGGTAACACTGAAGCTTTCTTT
TRBD1 TRBJ2-7 TRBV9 NA CASSFSGGGTYEQYF TGTGCCAGCAGCTTCTCAGGGGGCGGTACCTACGAGCAGTACTTC
NA TRBJ2-3 TRBV4-2 few CASSHEDSPGTDTQYF TGTGCCAGCAGCCACGAGGACAGCCCTGGCACAGATACGCAGTATTTT
TRBD1 TRBJ2-7 TRBV5-6 medium-sized CASRTGAGGGYEQYF TGTGCCAGCAGGACTGGGGCAGGGGGCGGTTACGAGCAGTACTTC
TRBD2 TRBJ2-5 TRBV4-1 NA CASSRLAGTQETQYF TGCGCCAGCAGCCGACTAGCGGGGACCCAAGAGACCCAGTACTTC
TRBD1 TRBJ1-5 TRBV25-1 few CASSGQGQPQHF TGTGCCAGCAGTGGACAGGGACAGCCCCAGCATTTT
NA TRBJ1-1 TRBV4-2 NA CASSQELQGNTEAFF TGTGCCAGCAGCCAGGAGTTACAGGGGAACACTGAAGCTTTCTTT
NA TRBJ1-1 TRBV19 NA CASRPLGGTEAFF TGTGCCAGTAGGCCGCTCGGTGGCACTGAAGCTTTCTTT
TRBD2 TRBJ2-1 TRBV2 NA CASRGLAGGHNGSYNEQFF TGTGCCAGCAGGGGACTAGCGGGGGGCCACAACGGGTCCTACAATGAGCAGTTCTTC
NA TRBJ1-4 TRBV2 NA CASSVSGQGGEKLFF TGTGCCAGCAGTGTATCTGGGCAGGGTGGAGAAAAACTGTTTTTT
TRBD2 TRBJ2-2 TRBV7-3 NA CASSFTSSGANTGELFF TGTGCCAGCAGCTTCACCTCGAGCGGGGCGAACACCGGGGAGCTGTTTTTT
TRBD1 TRBJ1-5 TRBV6-1 NA CASSAQGDQPQHF TGTGCCAGCAGTGCACAGGGGGATCAGCCCCAGCATTTT
TRBD2 TRBJ2-1 TRBV27 few CASSLSLQRGSNEQFF TGTGCCAGCAGTTTATCTCTCCAGCGGGGGTCCAATGAGCAGTTCTTC
NA TRBJ1-1 TRBV5-4 NA CASSPGQQKNTEAFF TGTGCCAGCAGCCCAGGACAGCAAAAGAACACTGAAGCTTTCTTT
TRBD1 TRBJ2-3 TRBV5-1 NA CASSQARTGGTDTQYF TGCGCCAGCAGCCAAGCCAGGACAGGGGGTACAGATACGCAGTATTTT
NA TRBJ2-3 TRBV6-1 NA CASSDVGGGLRLRTDTQYF TGTGCCAGCAGTGATGTCGGGGGAGGTCTACGCTTACGCACAGATACGCAGTATTTT
TRBD1 TRBJ1-2 TRBV10-3 once CAIRRDRDDGYTF TGTGCCATCAGACGGGACAGGGACGATGGCTACACCTTC
NA TRBJ1-5 TRBV2 NA CASSLQGPRSISPQHF TGTGCCAGCAGTTTACAGGGCCCAAGGTCAATCAGCCCCCAGCATTTT
TRBD1 TRBJ1-4 TRBV9 NA CASSVGALTGGTEKLFF TGTGCCAGCAGCGTAGGGGCCCTGACAGGGGGCACTGAAAAACTGTTTTTT
NA TRBJ1-4 TRBV2 NA CASSDGDPTNEKLFF TGTGCCAGCAGTGACGGGGATCCAACTAATGAAAAACTGTTTTTT
NA TRBJ2-3 TRBV13 few CASSLTGPDTQYF TGTGCCAGCAGCTTAACAGGGCCAGATACGCAGTATTTT
NA TRBJ2-2 TRBV11-1 NA CASSFSRTGELFF TGTGCCAGCAGCTTTTCGAGGACCGGGGAGCTGTTTTTT
TRBD2 TRBJ2-7 TRBV6-5 NA CAAAQAGDSYEQYF TGTGCCGCGGCCCAGGCGGGAGACTCCTACGAGCAGTACTTC
NA TRBJ1-2 TRBV19 NA CASTRWGVVLEGYTF TGTGCCAGTACCCGTTGGGGAGTGGTCTTAGAAGGCTACACCTTC
NA TRBJ1-6 TRBV10-2 NA CATCGQSNSPLHF TGCGCCACCTGCGGACAGTCTAATTCACCCCTCCACTTT
TRBD1 TRBJ2-5 TRBV7-9 once CASSWGQGDQETQYF TGTGCCAGCAGCTGGGGACAGGGGGATCAAGAGACCCAGTACTTC
TRBD2 TRBJ2-1 TRBV5-1 NA CASSLTSGGVSSYNEQFF TGCGCCAGCAGCTTGACTAGCGGGGGGGTGAGCTCCTACAATGAGCAGTTCTTC
TRBD2 TRBJ2-1 TRBV6-6 NA CASTWSGGWGNEQFF TGTGCCAGCACCTGGAGCGGGGGGTGGGGCAATGAGCAGTTCTTC
NA TRBJ2-7 TRBV14 NA CASSQLTAPSNEQYF TGTGCCAGCAGCCAATTGACAGCACCGAGCAACGAGCAGTACTTC
NA TRBJ1-4 TRBV5-1 NA CASSLAATNEKLFF TGCGCCAGCAGCTTGGCTGCAACTAATGAAAAACTGTTTTTT
NA TRBJ2-5 TRBV7-6 NA CASSQAQTQYF TGTGCCAGCAGCCAGGCGCAGACCCAGTACTTC
TRBD1 TRBJ1-2 TRBV7-2 NA CASSSDRVVDGYTF TGTGCCAGCAGCTCGGACAGGGTAGTGGATGGCTACACCTTC
TRBD1 TRBJ2-7 TRBV9 once CASSLGQGSYEQYF TGTGCCAGCAGCCTGGGACAGGGGTCCTACGAGCAGTACTTC
NA TRBJ2-3 TRBV5-1 NA CASSANRHATDTQYF TGCGCCAGCAGCGCAAACAGGCACGCGACGGATACGCAGTATTTT
TRBD1 TRBJ2-5 TRBV9 once CASSVGGTGGFQYF TGTGCCAGCAGCGTAGGGGGGACAGGGGGCTTCCAGTACTTC
NA TRBJ2-2 TRBV5-5 once CASSLKGVGTGELFF TGTGCCAGCAGCTTGAAAGGGGTCGGCACCGGGGAGCTGTTTTTT
TRBD1 TRBJ1-6 TRBV9 few CASTPGQENSPLHF TGTGCCAGCACCCCCGGACAGGAAAATTCACCCCTCCACTTT
NA TRBJ2-6 TRBV7-8 NA CASSLQGPGANVLTF TGTGCCAGCAGCTTACAGGGTCCTGGGGCCAACGTCCTGACTTTC
TRBD1 TRBJ1-2 TRBV5-8 NA CASSAPPGTGADGYTF TGTGCCAGCAGTGCTCCACCCGGGACAGGGGCCGATGGCTACACCTTC